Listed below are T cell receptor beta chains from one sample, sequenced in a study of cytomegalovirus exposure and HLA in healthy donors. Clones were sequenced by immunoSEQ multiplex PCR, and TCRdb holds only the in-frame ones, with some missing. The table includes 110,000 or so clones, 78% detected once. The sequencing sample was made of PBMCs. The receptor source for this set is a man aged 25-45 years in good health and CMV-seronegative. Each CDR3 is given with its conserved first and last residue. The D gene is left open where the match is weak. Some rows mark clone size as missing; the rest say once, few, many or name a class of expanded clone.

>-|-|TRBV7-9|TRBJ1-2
TGTGCCAGCAGCTCGGACGGGGTGGAAGGCTACACCTTC
CASSSDGVEGYTF
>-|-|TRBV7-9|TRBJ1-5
TGTGCCAGCAGCTTCTCAGATAGCAATCAGCCCCAGCATTTT
CASSFSDSNQPQHF
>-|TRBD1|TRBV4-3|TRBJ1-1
TGCGCCAGCAGCCAAGCCACCAGGGGGTACACTGAAGCTTTCTTT
CASSQATRGYTEAFF
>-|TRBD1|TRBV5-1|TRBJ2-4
TGCGCCAGCAGCGCGGGCGACAGGGTCAAAAACATTCAGTACTTC
CASSAGDRVKNIQYF
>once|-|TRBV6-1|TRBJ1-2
TGTGCCAGCAGTCTAACAGGGCATGGCTACACCTTC
CASSLTGHGYTF
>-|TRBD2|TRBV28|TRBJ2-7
TGTGCCAGCAGTTTCAGCGGGGCCTGGCAGTCGGGGTCCTACGAGCAGTACTTC
CASSFSGAWQSGSYEQYF
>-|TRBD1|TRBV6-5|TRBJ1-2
TGTGCCAGCAGTTACGGACAGGGTAACTATGGCTACACCTTC
CASSYGQGNYGYTF
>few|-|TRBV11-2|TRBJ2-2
TGTGCCAGCAGCTTGAGGCGGCCGAACACCGGGGAGCTGTTTTTT
CASSLRRPNTGELFF
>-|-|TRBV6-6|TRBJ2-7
TGTGCCAGCAGTTCCTACTACGAGCAGTACTTC
CASSSYYEQYF
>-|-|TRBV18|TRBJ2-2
TGTGCCAGCTCACGCGCACAGGGCGCGAACACCGGGGAGCTGTTTTTT
CASSRAQGANTGELFF
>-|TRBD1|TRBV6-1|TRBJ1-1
TGTGCCGGGCAGGGGGGAGTGAACACTGAAGCTTTCTTT
CAGQGGVNTEAFF
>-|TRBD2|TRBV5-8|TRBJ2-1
TGTGCCAGCAGCTTGACTAGCGGGGTTTTAGGTGAGCAGTTCTTC
CASSLTSGVLGEQFF
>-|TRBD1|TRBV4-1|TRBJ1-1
TGCGCCAGCAGCCCGGGGACAGAGCTCCCTGAAGCTTTCTTT
CASSPGTELPEAFF
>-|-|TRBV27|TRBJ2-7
TGTGCCAGCAGTGGGCAGGGTCCTTCCTACGAGCAGTACTTC
CASSGQGPSYEQYF
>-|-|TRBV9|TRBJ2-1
TGTGCCAGCAGCGTAGGACCCGACCGCCGTAACTACCCCAATGAGCAGTTCTTC
CASSVGPDRRNYPNEQFF